This T cell receptor (beta chain) was obtained from a study of cytomegalovirus exposure and HLA in healthy donors. Study-wide results and caveats: According to the study, roughly 160 TCR beta chains were cytomegalovirus-associated. Subsequent analysis found a tendency for first-cohort TCR clusters to co-occur within the 120 or so validation repertoires.

CDR3 length: 12 amino acids. Germline V CDR1 and CDR2: SNHLY, FYNNEI. With 7 bases removed from V and 8 bases from J, the gap between germline ends came to 11 bases. Profiling relied on immunoSEQ multiplex PCR, and the TCRdb table lists in-frame clones only, not all of them. The sample lists 100,000 to 150,000 clones, roughly 89% occurring once. Comment on this clone: Its antigen is as yet unknown.

V and J are TRBV2 and TRBJ1-4; a weak D match, TRBD1 (6 bases). The TCR comes from a woman aged 18-29 years in good health and CMV-seronegative. Source material: PBMCs. CDR3 in amino acids: CASNQQGEKLFF. CDR3 nucleotide sequence: TGTGCCAGCAATCAACAGGGAGAAAAACTGTTTTTT.